The clone carrying this T cell receptor (beta chain) was seen a few times. Antigen unknown. This sample is drawn from a study of early T cells in non-severe SARS-CoV-2 infection. The wider study: Sequencing was performed on bulk RNA from unsorted whole blood, leaving chains unpaired.

CDR3 length equals 13 residues. Germline V lookup: CDR1 SGHTA, CDR2 FQGNSA. The V and J ends lost 8 bases and 0 bases respectively, with 11 bases between them. The study's findings and limits: Anti-spike CD8 responses were favored in VDJdb matching, and private and CD4 specificities were missed.

TCRdb reprocessed the 5' RACE reads via MiXCR and lists one record per CDR3 protein. The data show about 89,000 distinct CDR3 sequences, 16% seen once. The material sequenced was whole blood, taken at baseline. The rearrangement joins TRBV7-2 to TRBJ2-7; D gene unclear. The receptor's source is an adult who was a healthcare worker with PCR-confirmed SARS-CoV-2 infection or an uninfected control (not recorded which). The CDR3 DNA reads TGTGCCAGCCAAAAGGAGAACTCCTACGAGCAGTACTTC. Protein sequence: CASQKENSYEQYF.